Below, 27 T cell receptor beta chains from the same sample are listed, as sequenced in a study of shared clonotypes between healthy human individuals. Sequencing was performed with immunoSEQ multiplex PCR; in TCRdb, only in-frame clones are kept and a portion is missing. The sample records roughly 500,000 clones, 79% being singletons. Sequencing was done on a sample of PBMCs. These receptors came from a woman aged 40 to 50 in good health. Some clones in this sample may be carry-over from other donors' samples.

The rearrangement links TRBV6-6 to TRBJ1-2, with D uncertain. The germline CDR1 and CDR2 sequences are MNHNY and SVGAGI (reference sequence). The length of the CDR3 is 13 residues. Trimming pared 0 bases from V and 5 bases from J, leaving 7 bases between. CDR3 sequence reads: CASSYSPGYGYTF. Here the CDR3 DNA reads TGTGCCAGCAGTTACTCCCCTGGGTATGGCTACACCTTC.

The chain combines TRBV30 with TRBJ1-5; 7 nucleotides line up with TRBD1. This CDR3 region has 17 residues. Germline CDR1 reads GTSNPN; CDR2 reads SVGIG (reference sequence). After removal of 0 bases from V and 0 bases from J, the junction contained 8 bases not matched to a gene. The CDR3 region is CAWSVKGGYYSNQPQHF. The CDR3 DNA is TGTGCCTGGAGTGTTAAAGGGGGCTATTATAGCAATCAGCCCCAGCATTTT.

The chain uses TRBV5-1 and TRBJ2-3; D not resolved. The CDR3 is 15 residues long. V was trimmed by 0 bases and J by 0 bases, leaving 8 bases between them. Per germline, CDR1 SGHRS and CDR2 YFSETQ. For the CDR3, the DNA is TGCGCCAGCAGCTTGGAGGCACCGAGCACAGATACGCAGTATTTT. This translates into CASSLEAPSTDTQYF.

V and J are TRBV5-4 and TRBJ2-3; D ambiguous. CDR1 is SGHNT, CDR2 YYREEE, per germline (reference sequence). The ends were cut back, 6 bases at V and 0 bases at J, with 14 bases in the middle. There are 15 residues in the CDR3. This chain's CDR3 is CASNKDGTSTDTQYF. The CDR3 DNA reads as TGTGCCAGCAACAAGGACGGAACTAGCACAGATACGCAGTATTTT.

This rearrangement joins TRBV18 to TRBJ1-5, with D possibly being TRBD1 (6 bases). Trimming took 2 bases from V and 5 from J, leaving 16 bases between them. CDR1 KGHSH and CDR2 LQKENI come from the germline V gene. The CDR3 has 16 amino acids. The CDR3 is CASSPGVGGADQPQHF. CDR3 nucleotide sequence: TGTGCCAGCTCACCAGGGGTAGGGGGAGCGGATCAGCCCCAGCATTTT.

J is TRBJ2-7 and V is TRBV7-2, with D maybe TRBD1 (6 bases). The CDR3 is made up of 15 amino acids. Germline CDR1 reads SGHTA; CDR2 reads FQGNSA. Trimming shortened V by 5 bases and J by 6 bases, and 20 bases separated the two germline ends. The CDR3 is CASSPSLPIGGEQYF. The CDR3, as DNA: TGTGCCAGCAGCCCGTCCCTACCTATAGGGGGCGAGCAGTACTTC.

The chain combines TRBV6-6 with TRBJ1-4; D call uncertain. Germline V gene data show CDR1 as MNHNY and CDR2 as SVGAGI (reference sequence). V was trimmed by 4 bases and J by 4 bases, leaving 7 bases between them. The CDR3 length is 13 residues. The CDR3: CASSSRINEKLFF. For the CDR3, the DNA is TGTGCCAGCAGTTCTCGTATTAATGAAAAACTGTTTTTT.

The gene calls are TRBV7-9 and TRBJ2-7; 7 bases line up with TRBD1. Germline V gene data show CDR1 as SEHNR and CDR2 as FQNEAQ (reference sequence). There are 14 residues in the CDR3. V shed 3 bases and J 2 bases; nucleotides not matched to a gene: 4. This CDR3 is CASSFGTDPYEQYF. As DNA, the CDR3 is TGTGCCAGCAGCTTCGGGACAGATCCCTACGAGCAGTACTTC.

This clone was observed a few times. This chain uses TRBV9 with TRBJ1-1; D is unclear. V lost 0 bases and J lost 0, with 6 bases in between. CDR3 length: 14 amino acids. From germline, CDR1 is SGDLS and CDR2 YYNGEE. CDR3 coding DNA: TGTGCCAGCAGCGTAGATGTCCTGAACACTGAAGCTTTCTTT. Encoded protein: CASSVDVLNTEAFF.

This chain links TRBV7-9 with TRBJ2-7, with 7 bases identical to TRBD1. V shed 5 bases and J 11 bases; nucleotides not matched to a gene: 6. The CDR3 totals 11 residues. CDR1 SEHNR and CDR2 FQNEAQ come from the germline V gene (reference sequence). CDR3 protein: CASSRGGAEYF. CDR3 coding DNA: TGTGCCAGCAGCAGAGGGGGCGCGGAGTACTTC.

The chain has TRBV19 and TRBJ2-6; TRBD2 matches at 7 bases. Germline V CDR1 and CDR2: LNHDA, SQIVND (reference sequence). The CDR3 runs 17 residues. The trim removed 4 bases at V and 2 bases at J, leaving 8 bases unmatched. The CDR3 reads CASSTGGGGTGANVLTF. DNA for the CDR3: TGTGCCAGTAGTACCGGCGGCGGGGGTACTGGGGCCAACGTCCTGACTTTC.

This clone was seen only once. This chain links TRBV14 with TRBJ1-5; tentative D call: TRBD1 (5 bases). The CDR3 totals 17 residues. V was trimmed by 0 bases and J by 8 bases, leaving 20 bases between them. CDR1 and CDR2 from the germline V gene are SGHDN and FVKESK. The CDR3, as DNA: TGTGCCAGCAGCCAAGACCCAGGGAATGGTCGAGGGAAGCCCCAGCATTTT. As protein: CASSQDPGNGRGKPQHF.

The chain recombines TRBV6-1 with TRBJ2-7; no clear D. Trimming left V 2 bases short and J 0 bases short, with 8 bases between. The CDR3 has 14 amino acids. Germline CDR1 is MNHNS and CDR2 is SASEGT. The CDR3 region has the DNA TGTGCCAGCAGTGAAAAGAGAGCCTCCTACGAGCAGTACTTC. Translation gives CASSEKRASYEQYF.

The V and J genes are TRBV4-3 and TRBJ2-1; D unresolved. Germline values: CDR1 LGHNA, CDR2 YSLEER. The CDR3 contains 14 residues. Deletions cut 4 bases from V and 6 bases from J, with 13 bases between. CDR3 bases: TGCGCCAGCAGCCCAGTAGAATGGGGCAATGAGCAGTTCTTC. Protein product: CASSPVEWGNEQFF.

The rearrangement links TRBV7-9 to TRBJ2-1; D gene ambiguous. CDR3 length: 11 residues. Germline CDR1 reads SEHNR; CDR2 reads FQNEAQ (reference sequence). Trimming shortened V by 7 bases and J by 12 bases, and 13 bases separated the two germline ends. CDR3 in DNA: TGTGCCAGCACCTCCGGCCTGGGGCAGTTCTTC. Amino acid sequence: CASTSGLGQFF.

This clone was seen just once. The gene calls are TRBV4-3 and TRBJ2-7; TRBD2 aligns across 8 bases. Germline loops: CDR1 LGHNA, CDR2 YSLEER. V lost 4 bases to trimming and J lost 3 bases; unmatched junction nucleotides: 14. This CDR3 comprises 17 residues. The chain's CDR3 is CASSPTLASGRRYEQYF. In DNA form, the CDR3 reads TGCGCCAGCAGCCCAACCCTAGCCAGCGGGAGACGCTACGAGCAGTACTTC.

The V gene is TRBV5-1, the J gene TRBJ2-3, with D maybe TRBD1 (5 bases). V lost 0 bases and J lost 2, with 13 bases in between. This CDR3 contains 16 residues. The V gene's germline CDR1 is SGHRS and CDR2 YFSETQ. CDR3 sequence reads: CASSLEGRVATDTQYF. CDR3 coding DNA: TGCGCCAGCAGCTTGGAGGGCAGGGTAGCCACAGATACGCAGTATTTT.

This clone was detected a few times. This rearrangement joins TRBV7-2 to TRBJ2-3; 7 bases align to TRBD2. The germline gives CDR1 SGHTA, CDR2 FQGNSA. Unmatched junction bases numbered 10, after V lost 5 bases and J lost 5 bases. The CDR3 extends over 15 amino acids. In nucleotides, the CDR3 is TGTGCCAGCAGCCCCCAAAGCGGGAAGTTAGATACGCAGTATTTT. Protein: CASSPQSGKLDTQYF.

The CDR3 is CASSLAAGKEDTQYF. The CDR3, as DNA: TGTGCCAGCTCACTGGCCGCCGGGAAGGAGGATACGCAGTATTTT. The chain uses TRBV18 and TRBJ2-3; D may be TRBD2 (5 bases). Trimming removed 4 bases at V and 6 bases at J, with 17 bases between. CDR3 size: 15 residues. Germline CDR1 reads KGHSH; CDR2 reads LQKENI.

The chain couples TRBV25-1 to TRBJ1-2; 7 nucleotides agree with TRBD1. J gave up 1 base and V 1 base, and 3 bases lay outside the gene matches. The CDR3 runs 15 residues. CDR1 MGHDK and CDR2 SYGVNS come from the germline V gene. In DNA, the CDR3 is TGTGCCAGCAGTGAATCAGGGGGGATTAACTATGGCTACACCTTC. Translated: CASSESGGINYGYTF.

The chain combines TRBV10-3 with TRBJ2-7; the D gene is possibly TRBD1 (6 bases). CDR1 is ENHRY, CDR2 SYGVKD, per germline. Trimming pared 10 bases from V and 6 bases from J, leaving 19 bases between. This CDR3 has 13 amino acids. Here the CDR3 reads CATGSGQRLEQYF. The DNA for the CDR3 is TGTGCCACTGGGTCAGGACAGCGCCTCGAGCAGTACTTC.

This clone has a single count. CDR3 residues: CASSEIANNEQFF. The CDR3 DNA sequence: TGTGCCAGCAGTGAAATAGCTAACAATGAGCAGTTCTTC. J is TRBJ2-1 and V is TRBV6-1; D is undetermined. Trimming shortened V by 2 bases and J by 5 bases, and 7 bases separated the two germline ends. CDR1 and CDR2 from the germline V gene are MNHNS and SASEGT. The length of the CDR3 is 13 residues.

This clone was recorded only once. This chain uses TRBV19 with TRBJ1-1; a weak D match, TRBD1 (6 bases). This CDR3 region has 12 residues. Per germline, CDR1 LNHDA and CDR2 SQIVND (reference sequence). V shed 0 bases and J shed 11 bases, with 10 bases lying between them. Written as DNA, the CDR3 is TGTGCCAGTAGTATAGATGCGGGGGCCGCTTTCTTT. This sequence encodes CASSIDAGAAFF. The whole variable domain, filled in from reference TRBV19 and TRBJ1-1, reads DGGITQSPKYLFRKEGQNVTLSCEQNLNHDAMYWYRQDPGQGLRLIYYSQIVNDFQKGDIAEGYSVSREKKESFPLTVTSAQKNPTAFYLCASSIDAGAAFFGQGTRLTVV.

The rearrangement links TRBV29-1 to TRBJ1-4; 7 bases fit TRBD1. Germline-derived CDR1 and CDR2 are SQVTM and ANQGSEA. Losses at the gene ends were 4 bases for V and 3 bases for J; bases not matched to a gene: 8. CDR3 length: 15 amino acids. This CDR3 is CSVAIQGIANEKLFF. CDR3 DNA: TGCAGCGTTGCGATACAGGGGATTGCTAATGAAAAACTGTTTTTT.

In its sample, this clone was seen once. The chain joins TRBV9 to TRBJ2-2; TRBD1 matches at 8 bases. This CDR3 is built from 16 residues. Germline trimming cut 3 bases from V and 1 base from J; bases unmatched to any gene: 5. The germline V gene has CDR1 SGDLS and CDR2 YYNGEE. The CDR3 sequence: CASSATGQGNTGELFF. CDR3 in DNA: TGTGCCAGCAGCGCCACTGGACAGGGGAACACCGGGGAGCTGTTTTTT.

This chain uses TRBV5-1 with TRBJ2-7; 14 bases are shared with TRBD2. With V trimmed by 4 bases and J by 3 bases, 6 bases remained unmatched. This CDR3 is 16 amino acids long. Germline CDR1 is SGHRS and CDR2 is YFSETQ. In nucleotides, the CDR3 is TGCGCCAGCAGCCGGGGACTAGCGGGAGACGGCTACGAGCAGTACTTC. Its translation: CASSRGLAGDGYEQYF.

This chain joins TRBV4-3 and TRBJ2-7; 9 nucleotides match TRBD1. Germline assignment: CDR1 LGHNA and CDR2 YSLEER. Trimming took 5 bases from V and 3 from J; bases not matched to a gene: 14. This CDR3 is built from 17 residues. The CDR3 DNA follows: TGCGCCAGCAGCGAAAGGGCGACCGGGACAGGGTTCTACGAGCAGTACTTC. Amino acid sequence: CASSERATGTGFYEQYF.